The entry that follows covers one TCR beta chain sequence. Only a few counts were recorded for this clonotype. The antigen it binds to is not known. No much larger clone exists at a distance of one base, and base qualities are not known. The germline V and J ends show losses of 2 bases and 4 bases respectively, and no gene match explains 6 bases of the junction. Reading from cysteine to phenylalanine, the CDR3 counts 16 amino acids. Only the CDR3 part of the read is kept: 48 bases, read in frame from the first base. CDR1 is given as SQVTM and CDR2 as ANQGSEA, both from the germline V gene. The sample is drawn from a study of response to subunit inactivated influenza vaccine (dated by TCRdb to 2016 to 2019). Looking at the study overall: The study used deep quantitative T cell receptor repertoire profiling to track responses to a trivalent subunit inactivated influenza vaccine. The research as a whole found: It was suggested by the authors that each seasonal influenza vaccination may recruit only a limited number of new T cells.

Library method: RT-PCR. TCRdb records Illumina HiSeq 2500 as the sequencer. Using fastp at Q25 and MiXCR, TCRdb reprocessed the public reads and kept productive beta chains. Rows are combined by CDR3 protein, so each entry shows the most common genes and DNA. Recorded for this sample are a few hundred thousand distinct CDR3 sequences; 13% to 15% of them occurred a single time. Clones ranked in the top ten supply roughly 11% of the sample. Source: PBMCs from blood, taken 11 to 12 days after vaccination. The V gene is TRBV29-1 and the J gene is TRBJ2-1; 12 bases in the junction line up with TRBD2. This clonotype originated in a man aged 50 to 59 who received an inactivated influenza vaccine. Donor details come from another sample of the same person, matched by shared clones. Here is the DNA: TGCAGCGTTGAATGGACTAGCGGGGCTGGATACAATGAGCAGTTCTTC. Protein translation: CSVEWTSGAGYNEQFF.